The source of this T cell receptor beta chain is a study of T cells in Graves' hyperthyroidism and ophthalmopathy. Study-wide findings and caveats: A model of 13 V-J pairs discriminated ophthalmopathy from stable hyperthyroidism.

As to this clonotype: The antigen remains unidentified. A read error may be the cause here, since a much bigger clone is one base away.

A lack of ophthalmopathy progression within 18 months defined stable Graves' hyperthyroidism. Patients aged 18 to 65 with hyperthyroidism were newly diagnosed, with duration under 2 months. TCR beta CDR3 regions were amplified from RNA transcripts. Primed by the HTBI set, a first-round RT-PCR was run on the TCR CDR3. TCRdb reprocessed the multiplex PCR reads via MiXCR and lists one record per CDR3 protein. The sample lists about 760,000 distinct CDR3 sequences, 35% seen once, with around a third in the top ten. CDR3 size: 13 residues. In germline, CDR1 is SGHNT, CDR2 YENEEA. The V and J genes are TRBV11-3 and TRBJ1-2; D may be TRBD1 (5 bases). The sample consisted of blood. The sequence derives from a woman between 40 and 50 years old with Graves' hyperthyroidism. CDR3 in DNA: TGTGCCAGCAGCCCTTCCGGGACCTATAGCTACACCTTC. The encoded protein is CASSPSGTYSYTF.